The 11 T cell receptor beta chains given below trace back to one sample, sequenced in a study of T-cell reconstitution after alpha-beta-depleted transplantation in children. Construction of the TCRbeta library involved unique molecular identifiers. TCRdb re-called the PCR reads with MiXCR, one entry per CDR3 protein. The sample carries approximately 230,000 distinct CDR3 sequences, under 30% recorded once. The input for sequencing was PBMCs, mostly from graft donor cells, taken 360 days after TCRalphabeta/CD19-depleted stem cell transplant. These receptor sequences come from a female patient aged 2-9 years who had a stem cell transplant for congenital amegakaryocytic thrombocytopenia, so the T cells may come from the graft donor.

This clonotype has just a few counts. V usage is TRBV15 and J usage is TRBJ2-1, with D perhaps matching TRBD1 or TRBD2 (5 bases each). CDR3 length equals 17 residues. The ends were cut back, 2 bases at V and 5 bases at J, with 19 bases in the middle. Germline V gene sequence: CDR1 LNHNV, CDR2 YYDKDF (reference sequence). The CDR3 sequence is CATSRSKWDVLNNEQFF. In DNA form, the CDR3 reads TGTGCCACCAGCAGAAGTAAGTGGGACGTGCTGAACAATGAGCAGTTCTTC.

The table lists this clonotype with a few counts. The chain employs TRBV7-6 and TRBJ2-2; a possible D gene is TRBD1 (5 bases). The CDR3 covers 16 residues. V lost 1 base to trimming and J lost 7 bases, with 16 bases between them. Germline CDR1 SGHVS, CDR2 FNYEAQ. CDR3 DNA: TGTGCCAGCAGCTTAGAGACGACAGTCCGTGGCGGGGAGCTGTTTTTT. Translation: CASSLETTVRGGELFF.

Here the CDR3 DNA reads TGTGCCAGCTCACCCCGGCCCACTGAAGCTTTCTTT. Amino acid sequence: CASSPRPTEAFF. This sequence joins TRBV18 and TRBJ1-1; D gene unclear. The CDR3 contains 12 residues. CDR1 and CDR2 from the germline V gene are KGHSH and LQKENI. V was shortened by 3 bases and J by 4 bases, with 6 bases between the two germline ends.

The V gene is TRBV18, the J gene TRBJ1-4; 7 positions agree with TRBD1. This CDR3 comprises 15 residues. From germline, CDR1 is KGHSH and CDR2 LQKENI. J gave up 6 bases and V 1 base, and 5 bases lay outside the gene matches. This CDR3 reads CASSPRQGEDEKLFF. In DNA form, the CDR3 reads TGTGCCAGCTCACCACGACAGGGTGAAGATGAAAAACTGTTTTTT. The full variable domain, its missing parts supplied by reference TRBV18 and TRBJ1-4, is NAGVMQNPRHLVRRRGQEARLRCSPMKGHSHVYWYRQLPEEGLKFMVYLQKENIIDESGMPKERFSAEFPKEGPSILRIQQVVRGDSAAYFCASSPRQGEDEKLFFGSGTQLSVL.

The rearrangement joins TRBV18 to TRBJ2-3, with 7 bases lining up with TRBD2. After removal of 0 bases from V and 12 bases from J, the junction contained 9 bases not matched to a gene. Looked up from germline, CDR1 is KGHSH and CDR2 is LQKENI. This CDR3 has 14 residues. The CDR3: CASSPPLGIAGQYF. The CDR3, as DNA: TGTGCCAGCTCACCACCGCTTGGGATAGCGGGTCAGTATTTT.

Comment on this clonotype: A read error may explain this, as a much larger clone is one base away. The V call is TRBV12-3 or TRBV12-4, the J call TRBJ2-2; D is undetermined. This CDR3 region has 16 residues. The CDR3 spells CVSSFFGRLNTGELFF. CDR3 sequence (DNA): TGTGTCAGCAGTTTTTTTGGAAGGCTGAACACCGGGGAGCTGTTTTTT.

This clonotype turned up a few times. The chain has TRBV21-1 and TRBJ2-2; the table's D call TRBD2 went unverified against the DNA. TRBV21-1 is deemed a pseudogene. There are 15 residues in the CDR3. CDR3 amino acids: CASGHRGPFTGELFF. The CDR3 nucleotides read TGTGCCAGCGGCCATCGGGGCCCCTTTACCGGGGAGCTGTTTTTT.

The J gene is TRBJ2-5, the V gene TRBV20-1; D is ambiguous. Germline V gene sequence: CDR1 DFQATT, CDR2 SNEGSKA (reference sequence). The CDR3 runs 15 residues. Trimming pared 1 base from V and 9 bases from J, leaving 21 bases between. CDR3 sequence reads: CSARVAVLILEPQYF. DNA for the CDR3: TGCAGTGCTAGAGTAGCCGTTCTGATCCTCGAGCCCCAGTACTTC.

This clonotype was seen repeatedly, ten times or more. J is TRBJ2-5 and V is TRBV29-1; 9 bases are a match to TRBD2. This CDR3 region has 16 residues. Unmatched junction bases numbered 8, after V lost 2 bases and J lost 1 base. Germline loops: CDR1 SQVTM, CDR2 ANQGSEA. As DNA, the CDR3 is TGCAGCGTTGAATCTCGGAGCGGGAGGCCCCAAGAGACCCAGTACTTC. It is translated as CSVESRSGRPQETQYF.

The chain is built from TRBV6-5 and TRBJ2-5; no reliable D call. Germline CDR1 is MNHEY and CDR2 is SVGAGI. The CDR3 extends over 16 amino acids. V dropped 0 bases and J dropped 5 bases, with 16 bases sitting between them. The CDR3 reads CASSYSGPGFGETQYF. CDR3 nucleotides: TGTGCCAGCAGTTACTCGGGCCCAGGCTTTGGGGAGACCCAGTACTTC.

The chain combines TRBV6-1 with TRBJ1-4; the D is unclear. Germline V gene lookup returns CDR1 MNHNS and CDR2 SASEGT. CDR3 size: 14 residues. Deletions cut 6 bases from V and 7 bases from J, with 15 bases between. The CDR3 loop is CASRRQTQPEKLFF. The CDR3 coding sequence is TGTGCCAGCAGACGTCAGACACAGCCTGAAAAACTGTTTTTT.